Each of the 31 T cell receptor beta chains below was sequenced from the same sample in a study of siplizumab effects on memory and regulatory T cells (dated by TCRdb to about 2019). The library was obtained by the immunoSEQ multiplex PCR assay. The source is immuneACCESS, and TCRdb retained only in-frame sequences with V and J called. Part of the clones is not carried over; for the studies checked, unresolved V genes explain less than half of this, and the remainder is unexplained. Here the sample has about 94,000 clones; approximately 95% occur a single time. The top ten hold around 0.3% of the sample. Material: non-Treg CD4+ T cells sorted from blood. Sample cell subset or site, as interpreted from the label and publication: FACS-sorted unstimulated CD4+ non-regulatory T cells. These receptor sequences come from a human donor in good health.

This clone has a single count. The chain joins TRBV9 to TRBJ2-1; 11 bases match TRBD2. The CDR3 totals 16 residues. Per germline, CDR1 SGDLS and CDR2 YYNGEE. Trimming took 3 bases from V and 4 from J; bases not matched to a gene: 6. CDR3 nucleotides: TGTGCCAGCAGCGCCAGAACTAGCGGGAGTTACAATGAGCAGTTCTTC. It codes for CASSARTSGSYNEQFF.

This rearrangement joins TRBV29-1 to TRBJ1-5, with a possible D match to TRBD1 (5 bases). Germline V gene sequence: CDR1 SQVTM, CDR2 ANQGSEA. The V and J ends lost 6 bases and 3 bases respectively, with 9 bases between them. The CDR3 totals 12 residues. CDR3 DNA: TGCAGCGTCGGGGACGCCAATCAGCCCCAGCATTTT. It translates to CSVGDANQPQHF.

The rearrangement uses TRBV11-3 and TRBJ2-1, with TRBD2 identical over 14 bases. The germline gives CDR1 SGHNT, CDR2 YENEEA. This CDR3 is built from 16 residues. The V and J ends lost 8 bases and 1 base, in that order; junction bases with no gene match: 4. The CDR3 DNA reads as TGTGCCAGCTCCGGGACTAGCGGGGGATCCTACAATGAGCAGTTCTTC. Protein: CASSGTSGGSYNEQFF.

The J gene is TRBJ2-2, the V gene TRBV7-2; D may be TRBD1 or TRBD2 (5 bases each). V lost 1 base to trimming and J lost 6 bases, with 12 bases between them. Per germline, CDR1 SGHTA and CDR2 FQGNSA. The CDR3 is made up of 15 amino acids. The CDR3 sequence is CASSLEMRGSGELFF. CDR3 bases: TGTGCCAGCAGCTTAGAGATGAGGGGCTCCGGGGAGCTGTTTTTT.

The CDR3: CSVRSGRETQYF. The CDR3 nucleotides read TGCAGCGTTCGCTCGGGCCGGGAGACCCAGTACTTC. This chain uses TRBV29-1 with TRBJ2-5; D remains ambiguous. This CDR3 comprises 12 residues. CDR1 SQVTM and CDR2 ANQGSEA come from the germline V gene. V dropped 5 bases and J dropped 5 bases, with 12 bases sitting between them.

The J gene is TRBJ1-2, the V gene TRBV5-4, with unresolved D. The V end lost 3 bases, the J end lost 1 base, and 16 bases lay between the germline ends. The CDR3 has 16 residues. Germline values: CDR1 SGHNT, CDR2 YYREEE (reference sequence). Here the CDR3 reads CASSSGVVGVNYGYTF. Written as DNA, the CDR3 is TGTGCCAGCAGCTCGGGAGTGGTTGGGGTTAACTATGGCTACACCTTC.

CDR3 in DNA: TGTGCCTGGAGTGCCCGGGGGGGATTCTACGAGCAGTACTTC. Amino acid sequence: CAWSARGGFYEQYF. The chain carries TRBV30 and TRBJ2-7; TRBD2 agrees at 8 bases. The germline gives CDR1 GTSNPN, CDR2 SVGIG (reference sequence). The J segment lost 3 bases and the V segment lost 1 base, leaving 5 bases of the junction unmatched. CDR3 length: 14 residues.

This chain uses TRBV19 with TRBJ1-1; no clear D gene. The ends were cut back, 6 bases at V and 6 bases at J, with 20 bases in the middle. CDR1 is LNHDA, CDR2 SQIVND, per germline (reference sequence). The CDR3 covers 15 residues. The CDR3 region is CASRQTDLFGAEAFF. The CDR3 coding sequence is TGTGCCAGTAGACAGACGGACCTATTTGGGGCTGAAGCTTTCTTT.

The V and J genes are TRBV4-1 and TRBJ1-4; 10 bases match TRBD1. Looked up from germline, CDR1 is MGHRA and CDR2 is YSYEKL. The length of the CDR3 is 16 residues. V trimming: 2 bases; J trimming: 5 bases; junction bases outside the gene matches: 5. The CDR3 is CASSQTPGQGNEKLFF. DNA of the CDR3: TGCGCCAGCAGCCAAACGCCGGGACAGGGGAATGAAAAACTGTTTTTT.

This clone has only one observation. The chain employs TRBV19 and TRBJ2-2; tentatively, D is TRBD1 (6 bases). The V end was cut by 0 bases, the J end by 1 base, with 15 bases between. The CDR3 contains 18 residues. Germline V lookup: CDR1 LNHDA, CDR2 SQIVND (reference sequence). CDR3 sequence: CASSIEVLRTENTGELFF. DNA for the CDR3: TGTGCCAGTAGTATAGAAGTTTTGAGGACAGAGAACACCGGGGAGCTGTTTTTT.

The chain employs TRBV19 and TRBJ2-2; tentatively, D is TRBD1 (6 bases). Germline V gene data show CDR1 as LNHDA and CDR2 as SQIVND (reference sequence). V lost 3 bases, J lost 5 bases, and 16 bases lay in between. The CDR3 loop spans 16 amino acids. This CDR3 reads CASSIEQGWETGELFF. CDR3 DNA sequence: TGTGCCAGTAGTATCGAGCAGGGGTGGGAAACCGGGGAGCTGTTTTTT.

This chain links TRBV10-3 with TRBJ1-2; D is possibly TRBD1 (5 bases). Germline CDR1 is ENHRY and CDR2 is SYGVKD. Between the trimmed V and J ends, which lost 0 bases and 6 bases, there was a span of 11 bases. This CDR3 region has 14 residues. CDR3 region: CAISESWGGDGYTF. The CDR3 DNA reads TGTGCCATCAGTGAGTCATGGGGCGGCGATGGCTACACCTTC.

The chain has TRBV6-4 and TRBJ1-1; possibly TRBD1 for D (6 bases). The V gene's germline CDR1 is MRHNA and CDR2 SNTAGT. V shed 8 bases and J shed 10 bases, with 14 bases lying between them. This CDR3 region has 11 residues. The CDR3 reads CASGGPPGAFF. The CDR3 region has the DNA TGTGCCAGCGGGGGGCCCCCGGGAGCTTTCTTT.

The rearrangement joins TRBV5-1 to TRBJ2-5, with D maybe TRBD2 (5 bases). CDR3 length: 14 residues. Germline V lookup: CDR1 SGHRS, CDR2 YFSETQ. The V end lost 4 bases, the J end lost 3 bases, and 13 bases lay between the germline ends. This CDR3 reads CASSPRRSEETQYF. Here the CDR3 DNA reads TGCGCCAGCAGCCCCCGGAGGAGCGAAGAGACCCAGTACTTC.

The chain has TRBV29-1 and TRBJ2-2; a weak D match, TRBD1 (5 bases). The germline gives CDR1 SQVTM, CDR2 ANQGSEA. The V gene lost 8 bases and the J gene lost 8 bases, with 15 bases spanning the gap. The CDR3 covers 12 residues. The CDR3 sequence: CSSVRRTGELFF. The CDR3 DNA sequence: TGCAGCTCAGTGCGTCGGACAGGGGAGCTGTTTTTT.

This sequence joins TRBV5-1 and TRBJ1-2; D is uncertain. Germline CDR1 reads SGHRS; CDR2 reads YFSETQ. Trimming removed 4 bases at V and 8 bases at J, with 12 bases between. The length of the CDR3 is 12 residues. CDR3 region: CASSPNLRGYTF. CDR3 nucleotide sequence: TGCGCCAGCAGCCCGAACCTGAGGGGCTACACCTTC. Together with reference TRBV5-1 and TRBJ1-2, the CDR3 gives the full variable domain: KAGVTQTPRYLIKTRGQQVTLSCSPISGHRSVSWYQQTPGQGLQFLFEYFSETQRNKGNFPGRFSGRQFSNSRSEMNVSTLELGDSALYLCASSPNLRGYTFGSGTRLTVV.

V gene TRBV21-1 combines with J gene TRBJ2-5; the listed D gene, TRBD2, was not tested against the DNA. TRBV21-1 is a known pseudogene. The CDR3 covers 17 residues. Here the CDR3 reads CASGPVFFGRKKETQYF. DNA of the CDR3: TGTGCCAGCGGGCCCGTTTTTTTCGGGAGGAAGAAAGAGACCCAGTACTTC.

Only one count was recorded for this clone. V gene TRBV6-1 combines with J gene TRBJ1-1, with D unresolved. In germline, CDR1 is MNHNS, CDR2 SASEGT. Trimming took 2 bases from V and 0 from J, leaving 7 bases between them. CDR3 size: 14 residues. CDR3 residues: CASSELQLNTEAFF. CDR3 coding DNA: TGTGCCAGCAGTGAATTACAGTTGAACACTGAAGCTTTCTTT.

The chain joins TRBV6-4 to TRBJ2-1; D not resolved. The length of the CDR3 is 16 residues. Germline CDR1 is MRHNA and CDR2 is SNTAGT. The V gene lost 0 bases and the J gene lost 0 bases, with 9 bases spanning the gap. The chain's CDR3 is CASSDSLGYSYNEQFF. The CDR3 DNA reads as TGTGCCAGCAGTGACTCTCTGGGCTACTCCTACAATGAGCAGTTCTTC.

The chain has TRBV4-2 and TRBJ2-5; 8 positions agree with TRBD2. Germline CDR1 is LGHNA and CDR2 is YNFKEQ. The CDR3 covers 17 residues. V gave up 2 bases and J gave up 7 bases; unmatched junction bases: 15. The DNA of the CDR3 is TGTGCCAGCAGCCAATTATCCGCCAGCGGGGGTTCAGGGACCCAGTACTTC. Translated: CASSQLSASGGSGTQYF.

The chain carries TRBV2 and TRBJ2-7; TRBD2 matches at 12 bases. V lost 6 bases, J lost 2 bases, and 11 bases stayed unmatched. This CDR3 region has 17 residues. From germline, CDR1 is SNHLY and CDR2 FYNNEI. The CDR3, as DNA: TGTGCCAGCAGGGCGGGACTAGCGGGCGAGACCCCCTACGAGCAGTACTTC. Amino acid sequence: CASRAGLAGETPYEQYF.

The chain employs TRBV6-6 and TRBJ2-7; D uncertain. Germline lookup yields CDR1 MNHNY and CDR2 SVGAGI (reference sequence). The CDR3 sequence is 12 residues long. V lost 6 bases to trimming and J lost 6 bases, with 12 bases between them. CDR3 amino acids: CASRAHALEQYF. The CDR3 DNA is TGTGCCAGCAGGGCCCACGCCCTCGAGCAGTACTTC.

The V call is TRBV11-1, the J call TRBJ2-5; 10 bases match TRBD1. The J segment lost 4 bases and the V segment lost 5 bases, leaving 7 bases of the junction unmatched. Germline-derived CDR1 and CDR2 are SGHAT and FQDESV (reference sequence). The CDR3 length is 15 residues. The CDR3 DNA is TGTGCCAGCAGCCTCGCGACAGGGGGCTTAGAGACCCAGTACTTC. This gives the protein CASSLATGGLETQYF. Full variable domain (remainder filled in from reference TRBV11-1 and TRBJ2-5): EAEVAQSPRYKITEKSQAVAFWCDPISGHATLYWYRQILGQGPELLVQFQDESVVDDSQLPKDRFSAERLKGVDSTLKIQPAELGDSAMYLCASSLATGGLETQYFGPGTRLLVL.

The chain employs TRBV27 and TRBJ2-7; TRBD1 matches 7 bases. Germline V lookup: CDR1 MNHEY, CDR2 SMNVEV (reference sequence). The CDR3 has 15 residues. Trimming removed 6 bases from V and 1 base from J; junction bases left unmatched: 9. Here the CDR3 reads CASSRGTAGSYEQYF. CDR3 nucleotides: TGTGCCAGCAGCCGAGGGACAGCCGGATCCTACGAGCAGTACTTC.

CDR3 amino acids: CASSQDRAGPREYEQYF. The CDR3 DNA sequence: TGTGCCAGCAGCCAAGATCGGGCTGGGCCCCGGGAGTACGAGCAGTACTTC. The chain links TRBV4-2 to TRBJ2-7; D is perhaps TRBD2 (6 bases). The V end was cut by 0 bases, the J end by 4 bases, with 19 bases between. CDR1 is LGHNA and CDR2 is YNFKEQ in the germline V gene. CDR3 length: 17 residues.

The sample holds one count of this clone. The DNA for the CDR3 is TGTGCCAGCAGTGAAAAATATTACGAGCAGTACTTC. This encodes CASSEKYYEQYF. V and J are TRBV6-1 and TRBJ2-7, with no clear D. With 2 bases removed from V and 4 bases from J, the gap between germline ends came to 6 bases. The CDR3 spans 12 residues. The germline gives CDR1 MNHNS, CDR2 SASEGT.

The V and J genes are TRBV20-1 and TRBJ2-7, with no clear D. Trimming removed 6 bases at V and 3 bases at J, with 6 bases between. Germline CDR1 and CDR2: DFQATT and SNEGSKA (reference sequence). The CDR3 runs 10 residues. The CDR3 here is CSARLYEQYF. The CDR3 nucleotides are TGCAGTGCCCGACTCTACGAGCAGTACTTC.

This rearrangement joins TRBV13 to TRBJ1-2; D possibly corresponds to TRBD1 (5 bases). Germline loops: CDR1 PRHDT, CDR2 FYEKMQ (reference sequence). The CDR3 length is 15 residues. Trimming took off 5 bases at V and 5 bases at J, with 18 bases between the two ends. The CDR3 sequence: CASSPPPRQNYGYTF. The CDR3, as DNA: TGTGCCAGCAGCCCACCGCCCCGACAGAATTATGGCTACACCTTC.

The chain is built from TRBV30 and TRBJ2-7, with D possibly called TRBD1 or TRBD2 (5 bases each). Germline V gene sequence: CDR1 GTSNPN, CDR2 SVGIG (reference sequence). This CDR3 spans 15 amino acids. V was trimmed by 4 bases and J by 0 bases, leaving 16 bases between them. CDR3 bases: TGTGCCTGGACGGGGACCAGGGAGAGCTCCTACGAGCAGTACTTC. Translating gives CAWTGTRESSYEQYF.

This chain uses TRBV2 with TRBJ1-6; 7 bases fit TRBD1. The CDR3 totals 15 residues. V shed 3 bases, J shed 2 bases, and the junction held 1 base outside the gene matches. Germline CDR1 and CDR2: SNHLY and FYNNEI. CDR3 nucleotide sequence: TGTGCCAGCAGTGACACAGGGGCCTATAATTCACCCCTCCACTTT. Translation: CASSDTGAYNSPLHF.

This chain joins TRBV19 and TRBJ2-7, with 7 bases that match TRBD2. The CDR3 is 15 amino acids. After removal of 6 bases from V and 3 bases from J, the junction contained 11 bases not matched to a gene. Germline V lookup: CDR1 LNHDA, CDR2 SQIVND (reference sequence). The CDR3 protein is CASRRIASGNYEQYF. In DNA, the CDR3 is TGTGCCAGTAGAAGGATTGCTAGCGGTAACTACGAGCAGTACTTC. The complete variable domain, with remaining parts taken from reference TRBV19 and TRBJ2-7, reads DGGITQSPKYLFRKEGQNVTLSCEQNLNHDAMYWYRQDPGQGLRLIYYSQIVNDFQKGDIAEGYSVSREKKESFPLTVTSAQKNPTAFYLCASRRIASGNYEQYFGPGTRLTVT.